This T cell receptor beta chain came from a study of cytomegalovirus exposure and HLA in healthy donors. Study at large: Early released data comprised about 85 million unique TCRs from HLA-typed donors.

Per the germline V gene, CDR1 is SGHAT and CDR2 is FQNNGV. This CDR3 has 19 amino acids. Germline trimming cut 4 bases from V and 3 bases from J; bases unmatched to any gene: 16. General study points: Earlier analysis yielded a pattern in which most TCR beta V segments were productive about 90% or about 30% of the time. Researchers had no immune exposure information except CMV serostatus available.

Use of 60 Vbeta and 13 Jbeta primers characterized the PCR. Repertoires were generated with immunoSEQ multiplex PCR, while TCRdb's copy carries only in-frame clones and drops some. The table records about 270,000 clones, 86% of them present only once. In the case of this clone: Its target is not known.

The J gene is TRBJ2-3, the V gene TRBV11-2; TRBD2 agrees at 10 bases. The source of this sequence is a man in his forties or fifties in good health and CMV-seropositive. The sample was PBMCs. This CDR3 reads CASSSALSSGRRGTDTQYF. The CDR3 DNA reads as TGTGCCAGCAGCTCTGCCCTTTCTAGCGGGAGACGGGGAACAGATACGCAGTATTTT.